A single sample is the source of the 29 T cell receptor beta chains below, sequenced in a study of T cells in Graves' hyperthyroidism and ophthalmopathy. Amplified TCR beta CDR3 regions came from RNA transcripts. TCR CDR3 regions were first amplified by RT-PCR with HTBI primers. MiXCR was run by TCRdb on the multiplex PCR reads, yielding one entry per CDR3 protein. Among nearly 600,000 distinct CDR3 sequences listed, 12% to 15% were seen once. Sequencing input: blood. Receptors were obtained from a woman between 18 and 29 years old with Graves' ophthalmopathy.

The chain uses TRBV19 and TRBJ1-5; perhaps TRBD1 as D (5 bases). The CDR3 totals 15 residues. V lost 1 base to trimming and J lost 7 bases, with 14 bases between them. Germline V lookup: CDR1 LNHDA, CDR2 SQIVND (reference sequence). The CDR3 loop is CASSIGGSLEQPQHF. The CDR3 DNA is TGTGCCAGTAGTATAGGGGGGTCGCTAGAACAGCCCCAGCATTTT.

V usage is TRBV5-6 and J usage is TRBJ2-7; D is uncertain. The CDR3 consists of 14 residues. V gave up 6 bases and J gave up 2 bases, with 15 bases separating them. Germline values: CDR1 SGHDT, CDR2 YYEEEE. This chain's CDR3 is CASTQVTGTYEQYF. The CDR3 bases are TGTGCCAGCACCCAGGTAACTGGGACCTACGAGCAGTACTTC.

The gene calls are TRBV29-1 and TRBJ1-2; D remains unclear. The CDR3 runs to 15 residues. Germline V gene sequence: CDR1 SQVTM, CDR2 ANQGSEA. Trimming took off 6 bases at V and 4 bases at J, with 21 bases between the two ends. In DNA, the CDR3 is TGCAGCGTGGATATGACGGACGAAGATCTCTATGGCTACACCTTC. Protein product: CSVDMTDEDLYGYTF.

As concerns this clonotype: A read error may explain this, as a much larger clone is one base away. The CDR3: CASSDSGQTHNEQFF. The CDR3 DNA follows: TGTGCCAGCAGTGACTCGGGACAGACACACAATGAGCAGTTCTTC. The chain employs TRBV6-2 or TRBV6-3 and TRBJ2-1; 7 bases are shared with TRBD1. The CDR3 has 15 amino acids. Germline CDR1 and CDR2: MNHEY and SVGEGT.

A word on this clonotype: A read error may account for a junction end that differs from germline. V usage is TRBV5-6 and J usage is TRBJ1-6; a possible D gene is TRBD1 (5 bases). Germline CDR1 and CDR2: SGHDT and YYEEEE. This CDR3 is 15 amino acids long. The CDR3 DNA is TGTGCCAGCAGCTTGAGACAGAAAAACGACTCACCCCTCCGCTTT. Amino acid sequence: CASSLRQKNDSPLRF.

In its sample, this clonotype was seen many times. The V call is TRBV2, the J call TRBJ2-5; a possible D gene is TRBD1 (6 bases). The V gene lost 7 bases and the J gene lost 0 bases, with 9 bases spanning the gap. CDR3 size: 13 residues. Germline CDR1 is SNHLY and CDR2 is FYNNEI. The CDR3 sequence is CASNGGYQETQYF. The CDR3 DNA follows: TGTGCCAGCAATGGGGGCTACCAAGAGACCCAGTACTTC.

The chain uses TRBV4-3 and TRBJ2-3; 15 bases fit TRBD2. CDR3 size: 18 residues. CDR1 and CDR2 (germline): LGHNA, YSLEER. V was pared by 2 bases and J by 3 bases, with 6 bases of the junction left unmatched. This CDR3 is CASSQQWTSGRGTDTQYF. The CDR3 DNA sequence: TGCGCCAGCAGCCAACAATGGACTAGCGGGAGGGGGACAGATACGCAGTATTTT.

V usage is TRBV4-1 and J usage is TRBJ2-7; possible D gene TRBD2, 6 bases. From germline, CDR1 is MGHRA and CDR2 YSYEKL. The germline V and J ends were trimmed by 1 base and 0 bases, with 10 bases remaining between them. The CDR3 length is 15 residues. The CDR3 coding sequence is TGCGCCAGCAGCCAAGTTGTTAGCGGCTCCTACGAGCAGTACTTC. Its translation: CASSQVVSGSYEQYF.

This clonotype has a count of ten or more. The chain couples TRBV6-2 or TRBV6-3 to TRBJ2-1; TRBD1 agrees at 11 bases. Germline V gene data show CDR1 as MNHEY and CDR2 as SVGEGT. V gave up 3 bases and J gave up 5 bases; unmatched junction bases: 6. The CDR3 has 16 amino acids. CDR3 amino acids: CASSYRDRGFHNEQFF. CDR3 nucleotides: TGTGCCAGCAGTTATAGGGACAGGGGGTTCCACAATGAGCAGTTCTTC.

This clonotype appeared a few times. Since a much larger clone is just one base distant, this may be a read error. V is TRBV18 and J is TRBJ2-7, with D possibly matching TRBD2 (6 bases). The CDR3 length is 13 residues. Germline-derived CDR1 and CDR2 are KGHSH and LQKENI. CDR3 residues: CTSSPPGVYEQYF. The CDR3 bases are TGTACCAGCTCACCACCGGGGGTCTACGAGCAGTACTTC.

This clonotype was observed a handful of times. The V call is TRBV20-1, the J call TRBJ1-6; no clear D gene. This CDR3 has 18 residues. V shed 6 bases and J shed 0 bases, with 21 bases lying between them. Germline CDR1 and CDR2: DFQATT and SNEGSKA (reference sequence). CDR3: CSAQGPLIAGSYNSPLHF. CDR3 sequence (DNA): TGCAGTGCCCAAGGACCGTTAATCGCAGGCTCCTATAATTCACCCCTCCACTTT.

This clonotype has more than one count but fewer than ten. The gene calls are TRBV19 and TRBJ2-7; D unclear. The CDR3 has 15 residues. CDR1 and CDR2 (germline): LNHDA, SQIVND (reference sequence). V lost 3 bases and J 3 bases, leaving 15 bases between the germline ends. The CDR3 reads CASSIGRQFDYEQYF. The CDR3 bases are TGTGCCAGTAGTATCGGCAGACAATTCGACTACGAGCAGTACTTC. Full variable domain (outside the CDR3, taken from reference TRBV19 and TRBJ2-7): DGGITQSPKYLFRKEGQNVTLSCEQNLNHDAMYWYRQDPGQGLRLIYYSQIVNDFQKGDIAEGYSVSREKKESFPLTVTSAQKNPTAFYLCASSIGRQFDYEQYFGPGTRLTVT.

V and J are TRBV7-2 and TRBJ2-5, with a possible D match to TRBD2 (5 bases). The V and J ends lost 0 bases and 5 bases respectively, with 13 bases between them. Germline CDR1 reads SGHTA; CDR2 reads FQGNSA. The CDR3 spans 15 residues. CDR3 nucleotides: TGTGCCAGCAGCTTAGCTCCCCGCGGCGGGGAGACCCAGTACTTC. Protein: CASSLAPRGGETQYF.

This clonotype was seen a few times. The gene calls are TRBV4-1 and TRBJ2-7, with a weak D call TRBD2 (6 bases). The CDR3 contains 14 residues. V was pared by 2 bases and J by 6 bases, with 14 bases between. The germline V gene encodes CDR1 MGHRA and CDR2 YSYEKL. In DNA, the CDR3 is TGCGCCAGCAGCCAACACGGAGGGTCCGGCGAGCAGTACTTC. Its translation is CASSQHGGSGEQYF.

In this sample, this clonotype turned up many times. The chain recombines TRBV2 with TRBJ2-3; possible D gene TRBD2, 6 bases. The CDR3 has 13 residues. V was cut by 7 bases and J by 6 bases, with 14 bases left in between. Germline loops: CDR1 SNHLY, CDR2 FYNNEI. The CDR3 bases are TGTGCCAGCATGCGGCAGGAGGGGGATACGCAGTATTTT. It encodes CASMRQEGDTQYF.

The chain links TRBV20-1 to TRBJ2-5; 9 bases match TRBD2. Germline V gene lookup returns CDR1 DFQATT and CDR2 SNEGSKA (reference sequence). This CDR3 contains 14 residues. J was trimmed by 4 bases and V by 0 bases; bases with no gene match: 3. CDR3 amino acids: CSARDLAGTETQYF. The CDR3 nucleotides read TGCAGTGCTAGAGACCTAGCGGGAACAGAGACCCAGTACTTC.

In its sample, this clonotype was seen once. The chain carries TRBV12-3 or TRBV12-4 and TRBJ2-1; 8 bases line up with TRBD1. The CDR3 extends over 15 amino acids. V trimming: 3 bases; J trimming: 4 bases; junction bases outside the gene matches: 5. The CDR3 DNA reads TGTGCCAGCAGTTTGGACAGGGAAGGGTACAATGAGCAGTTCTTC. Protein: CASSLDREGYNEQFF.

The sample holds many counts of this clonotype. The J gene is TRBJ2-1, the V gene TRBV11-3; D not resolved. Per germline, CDR1 SGHNT and CDR2 YENEEA. This CDR3 comprises 15 residues. V lost 5 bases to trimming and J lost 5 bases, with 16 bases between them. The CDR3 bases are TGTGCCAGCAGCGCCGGGTCGGCCTACCACAATGAGCAGTTCTTC. It is translated as CASSAGSAYHNEQFF. The variable domain in full, with the rest retrieved from reference TRBV11-3 and TRBJ2-1, is EAGVVQSPRYKIIEKKQPVAFWCNPISGHNTLYWYLQNLGQGPELLIRYENEEAVDDSQLPKDRFSAERLKGVDSTLKIQPAELGDSAVYLCASSAGSAYHNEQFFGPGTRLTVL.

This clonotype appeared a few times. The chain links TRBV13 to TRBJ2-7; perhaps D is TRBD1 or TRBD2 (5 bases each). The CDR3 is 16 residues long. In germline, CDR1 is PRHDT, CDR2 FYEKMQ (reference sequence). Trimming took off 0 bases at V and 6 bases at J, with 18 bases between the two ends. CDR3 protein: CASSLGLLRAGTEQYF. In nucleotides, the CDR3 is TGTGCCAGCAGCTTAGGTCTTCTACGGGCAGGGACCGAGCAGTACTTC.

Many counts were recorded for this clonotype. The V call is TRBV7-2, the J call TRBJ2-1; D may correspond to TRBD1 or TRBD2 (7 bases each). Trimming took off 0 bases at V and 6 bases at J, with 12 bases between the two ends. The CDR3 runs 15 residues. In germline, CDR1 is SGHTA, CDR2 FQGNSA. CDR3 sequence reads: CASSLAPGGGNEQFF. The CDR3, as DNA: TGTGCCAGCAGCTTAGCGCCAGGGGGGGGCAATGAGCAGTTCTTC.

The table lists this clonotype with many counts. The V gene is TRBV7-6, the J gene TRBJ1-3; TRBD1 aligns across 9 bases. This CDR3 has 15 residues. The germline gives CDR1 SGHVS, CDR2 FNYEAQ. The trim removed 5 bases at V and 8 bases at J, leaving 10 bases unmatched. The CDR3 nucleotides read TGTGCCAGCAGCGCAAACCGGGACAGGGTAGACACCATATATTTT. It yields the protein CASSANRDRVDTIYF.

The CDR3 DNA sequence: TGTGCCAGCAGTTTCTTTAGCGGGGAAACCCGTTTCACAGATACGCAGTATTTT. It is translated as CASSFFSGETRFTDTQYF. The chain uses TRBV12-3 or TRBV12-4 and TRBJ2-3, with 8 bases lining up with TRBD2. This CDR3 spans 18 amino acids. The trim removed 3 bases at V and 2 bases at J, leaving 13 bases unmatched.

The chain is built from TRBV5-4 and TRBJ1-2; D perhaps matches TRBD1 (6 bases). Germline V CDR1 and CDR2: SGHNT, YYREEE (reference sequence). V was trimmed by 0 bases and J by 6 bases, leaving 15 bases between them. CDR3 size: 15 residues. CDR3 DNA sequence: TGTGCCAGCAGCTTGGGTCCCCCGGGGGCAAATGGCTACACCTTC. This codes for CASSLGPPGANGYTF.

Ten or more counts support this clonotype. The CDR3 here is CATSEDRGYANTGELFF. The CDR3 DNA reads as TGTGCCACCAGTGAGGACAGGGGGTACGCGAACACCGGGGAGCTGTTTTTT. The rearrangement links TRBV24-1 to TRBJ2-2; the match to TRBD1 covers 10 bases. Germline V gene sequence: CDR1 KGHDR, CDR2 SFDVKD. The ends lost 4 bases at V and 0 bases at J; junction bases unmatched: 4. This CDR3 comprises 17 residues.

In regard to this clonotype: Just one base apart from a much larger clone, this may be a read error. The chain is built from TRBV5-1 and TRBJ1-2; 8 bases are shared with TRBD1. Germline V lookup: CDR1 SGHRS, CDR2 YFSETQ. This CDR3 region has 12 residues. J gave up 6 bases and V 4 bases, and 2 bases lay outside the gene matches. CDR3 sequence reads: CASSVTGDGYTF. CDR3 nucleotides: TGCGCCAGCAGCGTGACAGGGGATGGCTACACCTTC. Full variable domain (outside the CDR3, taken from reference TRBV5-1 and TRBJ1-2): KAGVTQTPRYLIKTRGQQVTLSCSPISGHRSVSWYQQTPGQGLQFLFEYFSETQRNKGNFPGRFSGRQFSNSRSEMNVSTLELGDSALYLCASSVTGDGYTFGSGTRLTVV.

In this sample, this clonotype turned up many times. The chain couples TRBV6-2 or TRBV6-3 to TRBJ1-5; D remains ambiguous. The ends were cut back, 0 bases at V and 4 bases at J, with 10 bases in the middle. The CDR3 is 15 residues long. CDR1 MNHEY and CDR2 SVGEGT come from the germline V gene. The CDR3 reads CASSYSYRGNQPQHF. CDR3 nucleotide sequence: TGTGCCAGCAGTTACTCGTATCGGGGTAATCAGCCCCAGCATTTT.

The V call is TRBV7-9, the J call TRBJ1-1, with 7 bases fitting TRBD1. This CDR3 region has 15 residues. With V trimmed by 5 bases and J by 1 base, 7 bases remained unmatched. CDR1 is SEHNR and CDR2 is FQNEAQ in the germline V gene (reference sequence). The CDR3 coding sequence is TGTGCCAGCAGCCCGACTCGACAGGGGAACACTGAAGCTTTCTTT. It is translated as CASSPTRQGNTEAFF.

The chain links TRBV7-2 to TRBJ1-1; perhaps TRBD1 as D (5 bases). The germline V gene encodes CDR1 SGHTA and CDR2 FQGNSA. This CDR3 region has 15 residues. Trimming shortened V by 1 base and J by 10 bases, and 19 bases separated the two germline ends. The CDR3 coding sequence is TGTGCCAGCAGCTTAGTTCGGGGGGAACTCTTCTTAGCTTTCTTT. This encodes CASSLVRGELFLAFF.

The table lists this clonotype with a few counts. The chain carries TRBV6-2 or TRBV6-3 and TRBJ2-7; TRBD1 agrees at 7 bases. Germline V CDR1 and CDR2: MNHEY, SVGEGT. Trimming removed 5 bases from V and 4 bases from J; junction bases left unmatched: 14. This CDR3 region has 16 residues. The CDR3 DNA reads TGTGCCAGCAGTCACAAAGCCGGGGACAGAAGTTACGAGCAGTACTTC. It encodes CASSHKAGDRSYEQYF.